This T cell receptor beta chain derives from a study of shared clonotypes between healthy human individuals. The naive CD8 subset, CD45RO-negative cells positively selected for CCR7, excluded terminally differentiated effector memory CD45RA+ cells. TCRdb keeps only in-frame clones here, not all; method: immunoSEQ multiplex PCR. There are about 580,000 clones in the sample; 95% to 98% occur only once, and around 0.3% lies in the top ten. Note on this clone: Its specificity is unknown.

Germline V gene sequence: CDR1 SGHRS, CDR2 YFSETQ. This CDR3 comprises 11 residues. V lost 1 base and J 6 bases, leaving 5 bases between the germline ends. Findings of the study overall: The sampled material consisted only of blood, and tissue repertoires are likely to differ. Several donors had approximately 4.6% of their naive CD4 clonotypes in common. Estimated clonotype richness was generally higher in naive than memory subsets.

The genes are TRBV5-1 and TRBJ2-7; no clear D gene. Specimen: naive CD8+ T cells sorted from blood. The receptor was isolated from a man aged 25-40 years in good health. The CDR3 nucleotides read TGCGCCAGCAGCTTGAAACCCGAGCAGTACTTC. Protein: CASSLKPEQYF. Supplemented by reference TRBV5-1 and TRBJ2-7, the full variable domain reads KAGVTQTPRYLIKTRGQQVTLSCSPISGHRSVSWYQQTPGQGLQFLFEYFSETQRNKGNFPGRFSGRQFSNSRSEMNVSTLELGDSALYLCASSLKPEQYFGPGTRLTVT.